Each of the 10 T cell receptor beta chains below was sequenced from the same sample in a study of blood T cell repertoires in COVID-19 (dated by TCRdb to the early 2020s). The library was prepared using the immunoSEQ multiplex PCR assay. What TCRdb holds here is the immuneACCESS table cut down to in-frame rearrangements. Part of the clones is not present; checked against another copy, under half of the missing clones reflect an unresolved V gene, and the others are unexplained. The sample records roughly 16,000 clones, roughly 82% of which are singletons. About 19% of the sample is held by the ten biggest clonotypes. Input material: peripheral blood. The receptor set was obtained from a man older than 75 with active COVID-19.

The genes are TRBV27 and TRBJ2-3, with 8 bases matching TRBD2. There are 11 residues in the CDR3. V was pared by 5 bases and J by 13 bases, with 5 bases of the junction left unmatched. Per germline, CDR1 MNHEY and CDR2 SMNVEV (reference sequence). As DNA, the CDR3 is TGTGCCAGCAGTATGGGACTAGTTAAGTATTTT. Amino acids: CASSMGLVKYF.

The CDR3 sequence: CAWRRRGPGNTEAFF. The CDR3 DNA reads as TGTGCCTGGAGAAGGAGGGGGCCGGGAAACACTGAAGCTTTCTTT. This chain links TRBV30 with TRBJ1-1, with TRBD1 identical over 7 bases. CDR1 and CDR2 from the germline V gene are GTSNPN and SVGIG (reference sequence). Trimming removed 3 bases from V and 2 bases from J; junction bases left unmatched: 9. This CDR3 is built from 15 residues. Combining the CDR3 with reference TRBV30 and TRBJ1-1 gives the whole variable domain SQTIHQWPATLVQPVGSPLSLECTVEGTSNPNLYWYRQAAGRGLQLLFYSVGIGQISSEVPQNLSASRPQDRQFILSSKKLLLSDSGFYLCAWRRRGPGNTEAFFGQGTRLTVV.

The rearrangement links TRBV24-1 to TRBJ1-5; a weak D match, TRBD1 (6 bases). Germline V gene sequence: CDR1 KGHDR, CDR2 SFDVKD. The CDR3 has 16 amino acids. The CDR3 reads CAPVISGVGDNQPQHF. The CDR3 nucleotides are TGTGCACCAGTGATATCAGGGGTTGGTGACAATCAGCCCCAGCATTTT.

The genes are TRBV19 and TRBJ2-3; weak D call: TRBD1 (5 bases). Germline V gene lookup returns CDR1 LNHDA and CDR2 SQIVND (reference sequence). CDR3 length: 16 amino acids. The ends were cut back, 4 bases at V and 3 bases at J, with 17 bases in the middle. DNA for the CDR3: TGTGCCAGTAGTAGTCCGAGGACAAGGTCAACAGATACGCAGTATTTT. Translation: CASSSPRTRSTDTQYF. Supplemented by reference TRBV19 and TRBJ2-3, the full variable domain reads DGGITQSPKYLFRKEGQNVTLSCEQNLNHDAMYWYRQDPGQGLRLIYYSQIVNDFQKGDIAEGYSVSREKKESFPLTVTSAQKNPTAFYLCASSSPRTRSTDTQYFGPGTRLTVL.

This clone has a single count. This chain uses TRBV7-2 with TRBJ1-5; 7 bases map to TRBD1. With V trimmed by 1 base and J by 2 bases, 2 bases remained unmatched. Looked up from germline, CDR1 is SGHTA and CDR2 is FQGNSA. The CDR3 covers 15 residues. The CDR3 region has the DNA TGTGCCAGCAGCTTAGGGGGGACAGGCAATCAGCCCCAGCATTTT. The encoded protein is CASSLGGTGNQPQHF.

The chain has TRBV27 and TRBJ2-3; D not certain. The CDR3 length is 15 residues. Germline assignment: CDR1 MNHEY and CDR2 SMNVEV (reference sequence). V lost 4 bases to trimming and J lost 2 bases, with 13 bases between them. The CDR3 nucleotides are TGTGCCAGCAGTTCAACAGATTCCCCCACAGATACGCAGTATTTT. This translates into CASSSTDSPTDTQYF.

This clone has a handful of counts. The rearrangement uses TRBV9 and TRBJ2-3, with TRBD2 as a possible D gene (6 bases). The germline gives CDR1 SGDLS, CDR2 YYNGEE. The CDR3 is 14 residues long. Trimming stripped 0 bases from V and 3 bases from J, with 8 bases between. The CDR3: CASSVGRGTDTQYF. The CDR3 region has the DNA TGTGCCAGCAGCGTAGGGAGGGGAACAGATACGCAGTATTTT. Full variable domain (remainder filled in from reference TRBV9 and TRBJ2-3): DSGVTQTPKHLITATGQRVTLRCSPRSGDLSVYWYQQSLDQGLQFLIQYYNGEERAKGNILERFSAQQFPDLHSELNLSSLELGDSALYFCASSVGRGTDTQYFGPGTRLTVL.

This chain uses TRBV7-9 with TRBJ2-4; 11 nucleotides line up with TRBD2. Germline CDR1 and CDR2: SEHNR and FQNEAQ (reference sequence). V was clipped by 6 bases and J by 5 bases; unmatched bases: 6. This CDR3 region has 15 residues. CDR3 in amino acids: CASSRTSGRENIQYF. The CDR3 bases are TGTGCCAGCAGTCGGACTAGCGGGCGTGAAAACATTCAGTACTTC.

DNA of the CDR3: TGCAGTGTAAAGACCCAGTACTTC. Translating it yields CSVKTQYF. V and J are TRBV20-1 and TRBJ2-5; D ambiguous. The CDR3 contains 8 residues. Trimming shortened V by 7 bases and J by 6 bases, and 3 bases separated the two germline ends. CDR1 and CDR2 (germline): DFQATT, SNEGSKA (reference sequence).

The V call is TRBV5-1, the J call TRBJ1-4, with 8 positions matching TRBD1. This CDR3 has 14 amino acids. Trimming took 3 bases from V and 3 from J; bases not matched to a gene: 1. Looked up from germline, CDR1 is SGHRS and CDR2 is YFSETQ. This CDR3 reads CASSWDRSNEKLFF. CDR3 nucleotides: TGCGCCAGCAGCTGGGACAGGTCTAATGAAAAACTGTTTTTT. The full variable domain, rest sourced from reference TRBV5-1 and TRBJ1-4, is KAGVTQTPRYLIKTRGQQVTLSCSPISGHRSVSWYQQTPGQGLQFLFEYFSETQRNKGNFPGRFSGRQFSNSRSEMNVSTLELGDSALYLCASSWDRSNEKLFFGSGTQLSVL.